This T cell receptor (beta chain) stems from a study of OX40 agonist ivuxolimab in advanced cancers. Study at large: The patients received agonistic anti-OX40 (CD134) antibody ivuxolimab.

Profiled with immunoSEQ multiplex PCR; TCRdb holds only in-frame clones, not every one. Among 40,000 to 55,000 clones listed, around 90% were seen once. Deletions cut 0 bases from V and 9 bases from J, with 6 bases between. The CDR3 sequence is 12 residues long. Germline V lookup: CDR1 LNHNV, CDR2 YYDKDF (reference sequence). Autoimmune disease history or systemic immunosuppression barred patients. This TCR came from an adult with an advanced solid tumor such as melanoma, head and neck, liver or kidney cancer. The sample consisted of CD4+ or CD8+ T cells sorted from blood, taken in a trial of the OX40 agonist ivuxolimab. This chain connects TRBV15 to TRBJ2-1; TRBD2 is a possible D gene (5 bases). The CDR3 DNA reads TGTGCCACCAGCAGAGATGAGGGTGAGCAGTTCTTC. Protein sequence: CATSRDEGEQFF.